The TCR beta chain under discussion was sequenced for a study of ipilimumab plus nivolumab after autologous stem cell transplantation (dated by TCRdb to the early 2020s). As for the study more broadly: The median number of doses received by trial patients was roughly five for ipilimumab and about 8 for nivolumab. Patients in the myeloma cohort were either high-risk and transplant-naive or had relapsed within 3 years of a first autologous transplant. Patients with high-risk diffuse large B cell lymphoma, mature T cell lymphoma, or multiple myeloma undergoing autologous transplant were enrolled in the trial. The intent-to-treat population of the trial consisted of some 40 patients. Broad study findings and their caveats: Combined checkpoint inhibition as post-transplant consolidation was concluded by the authors to appear tolerable. According to the authors, a biologic rationale for studying the approach further came from T cell receptor repertoire, regulatory T cell phenotype and gut microbiota profiles.

Relative to germline, V is 0 bases shorter and J is 0 bases shorter, with 13 bases between their ends. CDR1 and CDR2, looked up from the germline V gene, are SGHDT and YYEEEE. The cysteine opens and the phenylalanine closes a CDR3 of 17 amino acids. Only the CDR3 part of the read is kept: 51 bases, read in frame from the first base. Of note for this clone: What this receptor recognizes is not known. The sample holds no much larger clone one base away, and base qualities are not on file.

Checkpoint therapy was initiated 14 to 28 days after autologous transplant, and ipilimumab was administered at 1 mg/kg intravenously on day 1 of selected weeks. Nivolumab was administered at 3 mg/kg intravenously on day 1 of weeks 1, 4, 7, 10, and every two weeks through week 26. Combined checkpoint inhibition with ipilimumab and nivolumab as consolidation after autologous stem cell transplantation was tested in a Phase Ib clinical trial. The library was produced with the immunoSEQ multiplex PCR assay. In TCRdb, the immuneACCESS table is reduced to in-frame sequences with V and J assigned. These tables do not hold every clone; where another copy was compared, an unresolved V gene accounts for under half, and the others remain unexplained. The sample table contains over 3,500 clones; only one count was recorded for around 90% of them. The ten largest clones add up to around 25% of the sample.

This chain is built from TRBV5-6 and TRBJ2-1, with no reliable assignment of the D segment. Sequencing used PBMCs, obtained in a trial of ipilimumab plus nivolumab as post-transplant consolidation. This TCR was sampled from a male donor with multiple myeloma. The nucleotide sequence reads TGTGCCAGCAGCTTGGTAGCTCGGCGTAGCTCCTACAATGAGCAGTTCTTC. Protein translation: CASSLVARRSSYNEQFF.